The next 24 T cell receptor beta chains were all read from a single sample in a study of T cell changes during pregnancy in multiple sclerosis. Method: immunoSEQ multiplex PCR; TCRdb's copy keeps in-frame clones and lacks some. In the table there are around 30,000 clones, approximately 90% of which are singletons. The material sequenced was CD8+ T cells from peripheral blood mononuclear cells, taken in the first trimester of pregnancy. These receptors all come from a female donor with multiple sclerosis, enrolled in a pregnancy study.

V gene TRBV6-1 combines with J gene TRBJ2-5, with D maybe TRBD1 (7 bases). CDR3 length: 15 amino acids. Germline loops: CDR1 MNHNS, CDR2 SASEGT. Trimming left V 2 bases short and J 4 bases short, with 14 bases between. The CDR3 region is CASSEMEGAGETQYF. CDR3 sequence (DNA): TGTGCCAGCAGTGAAATGGAGGGGGCAGGAGAGACCCAGTACTTC.

The chain is built from TRBV27 and TRBJ1-2; D not resolved. The CDR3 is 14 amino acids. Trimming left V 5 bases short and J 0 bases short, with 10 bases between. Germline V gene sequence: CDR1 MNHEY, CDR2 SMNVEV (reference sequence). CDR3 residues: CASSPGRANYGYTF. As DNA, the CDR3 is TGTGCCAGCAGTCCCGGGCGGGCTAACTATGGCTACACCTTC.

The chain uses TRBV6-5 and TRBJ1-5, with 8 bases fitting TRBD1. The CDR3 has 14 residues. Germline V gene lookup returns CDR1 MNHEY and CDR2 SVGAGI. J lost 6 bases, V lost 4 bases, and 5 bases had no gene match. CDR3: CASSSQGAAQPQHF. CDR3 nucleotide sequence: TGTGCCAGCAGTTCTCAGGGGGCGGCTCAGCCCCAGCATTTT.

V is TRBV14 and J is TRBJ1-2, with D tentatively TRBD1 (6 bases). Germline CDR1 reads SGHDN; CDR2 reads FVKESK. The V end lost 4 bases, the J end lost 8 bases, and 14 bases lay between the germline ends. There are 13 residues in the CDR3. CDR3 protein: CASSLLQGRGYTF. The CDR3 nucleotides read TGTGCCAGCAGCCTACTACAGGGTCGCGGCTACACCTTC.

The chain is built from TRBV27 and TRBJ2-7, with TRBD1 identical over 7 bases. The V gene end was trimmed by 6 bases and the J gene end by 5 bases; junction bases not matched to a gene: 7. This CDR3 has 13 residues. CDR1 is MNHEY and CDR2 is SMNVEV in the germline V gene (reference sequence). The chain's CDR3 is CASRGQGDDEQYF. CDR3 coding DNA: TGTGCCAGCAGGGGCCAGGGGGACGACGAGCAGTACTTC.

This sequence joins TRBV9 and TRBJ1-4; D unclear. The germline V gene has CDR1 SGDLS and CDR2 YYNGEE. This CDR3 is built from 15 residues. Trimming took off 0 bases at V and 3 bases at J, with 9 bases between the two ends. The CDR3, as DNA: TGTGCCAGCAGCGTAGATGACATTCCTAATGAAAAACTGTTTTTT. As protein: CASSVDDIPNEKLFF. Full variable domain (missing parts from reference TRBV9 and TRBJ1-4): DSGVTQTPKHLITATGQRVTLRCSPRSGDLSVYWYQQSLDQGLQFLIQYYNGEERAKGNILERFSAQQFPDLHSELNLSSLELGDSALYFCASSVDDIPNEKLFFGSGTQLSVL.

The J gene is TRBJ2-3, the V gene TRBV5-4, with TRBD2 matching 15 bases. This CDR3 spans 17 amino acids. Per the germline V gene, CDR1 is SGHNT and CDR2 is YYREEE (reference sequence). V lost 4 bases, J lost 0 bases, and 3 bases stayed unmatched. The CDR3 is CASSTGLAGGSTDTQYF. The CDR3 region has the DNA TGTGCCAGCAGCACCGGACTAGCGGGAGGGAGCACAGATACGCAGTATTTT.

This clone has a single count. This chain uses TRBV28 with TRBJ2-7; D unresolved. The CDR3 runs 15 residues. The V gene lost 5 bases and the J gene lost 0 bases, with 14 bases spanning the gap. Germline CDR1 is MDHEN and CDR2 is SYDVKM. The DNA of the CDR3 is TGTGCCAGCAGTCCACGACAATACCGCTCCTACGAGCAGTACTTC. It codes for CASSPRQYRSYEQYF.

V usage is TRBV7-9 and J usage is TRBJ1-5, with TRBD1 as a possible D gene (6 bases). Trimming pared 8 bases from V and 2 bases from J, leaving 22 bases between. Germline values: CDR1 SEHNR, CDR2 FQNEAQ (reference sequence). This CDR3 comprises 17 residues. CDR3: CASCGWQGKGGNQPQHF. In DNA form, the CDR3 reads TGTGCCAGCTGTGGATGGCAGGGGAAAGGCGGCAATCAGCCCCAGCATTTT.

CDR3 coding DNA: TGTGCCTGGAGTCAGGGGGCAGGAGTCACTGAAGCTTTCTTT. As protein: CAWSQGAGVTEAFF. The rearrangement uses TRBV30 and TRBJ1-1; 8 bases are shared with TRBD1. J lost 4 bases, V lost 2 bases, and 6 bases had no gene match. Germline assignment: CDR1 GTSNPN and CDR2 SVGIG (reference sequence). The CDR3 sequence is 14 residues long.

The V call is TRBV2, the J call TRBJ1-1; 7 positions match TRBD1. The CDR3 is made up of 16 amino acids. Germline V gene data show CDR1 as SNHLY and CDR2 as FYNNEI. The V and J ends lost 4 bases and 3 bases, in that order; junction bases with no gene match: 11. The CDR3 DNA reads as TGTGCCAGCAGTGTTGCCATACAGGGGCTTTACACTGAAGCTTTCTTT. Protein: CASSVAIQGLYTEAFF.

The chain has TRBV10-3 and TRBJ1-2, with unresolved D. Trimming shortened V by 6 bases and J by 3 bases, and 17 bases separated the two germline ends. The CDR3 loop spans 15 amino acids. CDR1 is ENHRY and CDR2 is SYGVKD in the germline V gene. CDR3: CAISGSLWSDYGYTF. The CDR3, as DNA: TGTGCCATCAGCGGTTCTCTTTGGTCCGACTATGGCTACACCTTC.

This clone appeared a single time. This chain connects TRBV5-4 to TRBJ2-7; 7 nucleotides agree with TRBD2. The ends lost 0 bases at V and 0 bases at J; junction bases unmatched: 6. The CDR3 runs 16 residues. The germline V gene encodes CDR1 SGHNT and CDR2 YYREEE (reference sequence). CDR3 in amino acids: CASSLDETSVSYEQYF. CDR3 bases: TGTGCCAGCAGCTTGGACGAAACTAGCGTCTCCTACGAGCAGTACTTC.

CDR3 residues: CASSLAYQYEQYF. Here the CDR3 DNA reads TGTGCCAGCAGCTTAGCCTATCAATACGAGCAGTACTTC. V usage is TRBV11-2 and J usage is TRBJ2-7; no firm D call. V lost 1 base and J 4 bases, leaving 8 bases between the germline ends. Germline-derived CDR1 and CDR2 are SGHAT and FQNNGV. CDR3 length equals 13 residues.

V usage is TRBV6-6 and J usage is TRBJ1-1; 7 positions match TRBD1. The junction had 5 bases not matched to a gene; V was cut back by 6 bases and J by 1 base. The CDR3 contains 14 residues. Germline V gene data show CDR1 as MNHNY and CDR2 as SVGAGI (reference sequence). CDR3 nucleotide sequence: TGTGCCAGCAGCATGGACAGGTCGAACACTGAAGCTTTCTTT. This sequence encodes CASSMDRSNTEAFF.

This clone was recorded once. J is TRBJ2-7 and V is TRBV28, with 10 bases that match TRBD2. V gave up 5 bases and J gave up 0 bases; unmatched junction bases: 10. Germline CDR1 MDHEN, CDR2 SYDVKM. This CDR3 has 17 amino acids. CDR3 region: CASSPSGLAESSYEQYF. Here the CDR3 DNA reads TGTGCCAGCAGTCCCTCCGGACTAGCGGAAAGCTCCTACGAGCAGTACTTC. The whole variable domain, remainder taken from reference TRBV28 and TRBJ2-7, is DVKVTQSSRYLVKRTGEKVFLECVQDMDHENMFWYRQDPGLGLRLIYFSYDVKMKEKGDIPEGYSVSREKKERFSLILESASTNQTSMYLCASSPSGLAESSYEQYFGPGTRLTVT.

This chain links TRBV7-6 with TRBJ2-7, with D maybe TRBD2 (5 bases). The V and J ends lost 8 bases and 0 bases respectively, with 11 bases between them. The CDR3 is 13 amino acids. The germline CDR1 and CDR2 sequences are SGHVS and FNYEAQ. The CDR3 coding sequence is TGTGCCAGCGGGGAGCTAAGCTCCTACGAGCAGTACTTC. It encodes CASGELSSYEQYF. The complete variable domain, with remaining parts taken from reference TRBV7-6 and TRBJ2-7, reads GAGVSQSPRYKVTKRGQDVALRCDPISGHVSLYWYRQALGQGPEFLTYFNYEAQQDKSGLPNDRFSAERPEGSISTLTIQRTEQRDSAMYRCASGELSSYEQYFGPGTRLTVT.

The CDR3 reads CASSWWVTGQDEQYF. The CDR3 DNA reads TGTGCCAGCAGCTGGTGGGTTACAGGGCAGGACGAGCAGTACTTC. The chain is built from TRBV5-4 and TRBJ2-7; D perhaps matches TRBD1 (6 bases). The CDR3 is 15 amino acids. Trimming took off 3 bases at V and 5 bases at J, with 18 bases between the two ends. The germline gives CDR1 SGHNT, CDR2 YYREEE (reference sequence). Using reference TRBV5-4 and TRBJ2-7 for the parts outside the CDR3, the full variable domain is ETGVTQSPTHLIKTRGQQVTLRCSSQSGHNTVSWYQQALGQGPQFIFQYYREEENGRGNFPPRFSGLQFPNYSSELNVNALELDDSALYLCASSWWVTGQDEQYFGPGTRLTVT.

V and J are TRBV4-1 and TRBJ2-7; a weak D match, TRBD2 (5 bases). The V gene lost 2 bases and the J gene lost 2 bases, with 13 bases spanning the gap. The CDR3 covers 15 residues. Germline V lookup: CDR1 MGHRA, CDR2 YSYEKL. The DNA of the CDR3 is TGCGCCAGCAGCCAATTTGAGGGAGTCCCCTACGAGCAGTACTTC. Translating it yields CASSQFEGVPYEQYF.

The genes are TRBV5-1 and TRBJ2-1; possibly TRBD2 for D (5 bases). Trimming shortened V by 1 base and J by 3 bases, and 14 bases separated the two germline ends. Per the germline V gene, CDR1 is SGHRS and CDR2 is YFSETQ. There are 16 residues in the CDR3. CDR3 region: CASSLWAGVSYNEQFF. CDR3 sequence (DNA): TGCGCCAGCAGCTTGTGGGCCGGGGTGAGCTACAATGAGCAGTTCTTC.

V usage is TRBV4-1 and J usage is TRBJ2-7, with 7 bases aligning to TRBD2. The CDR3 totals 17 residues. In germline, CDR1 is MGHRA, CDR2 YSYEKL. V gave up 0 bases and J gave up 3 bases; unmatched junction bases: 11. CDR3 sequence reads: CASSQEELSGEGYEQYF. Here the CDR3 DNA reads TGCGCCAGCAGCCAAGAAGAGCTTTCGGGGGAGGGCTACGAGCAGTACTTC.

The J gene is TRBJ1-5, the V gene TRBV28; 8 bases map to TRBD1. CDR3 length: 18 residues. Trimming at V came to 3 bases and at J to 1 base, leaving 11 bases not matched to a gene. Germline CDR1 reads MDHEN; CDR2 reads SYDVKM. The CDR3 region has the DNA TGTGCCAGCAGTTTTGGTCTCCGGACAGGGACAAGCAATCAGCCCCAGCATTTT. It specifies CASSFGLRTGTSNQPQHF.

V and J are TRBV6-5 and TRBJ1-1; maybe TRBD1 (6 bases). The CDR3 extends over 12 amino acids. Germline V gives CDR1 MNHEY, CDR2 SVGAGI. Deletions cut 9 bases from V and 7 bases from J, with 15 bases between. This CDR3 reads CASTTGTNEAFF. CDR3 DNA: TGTGCCAGTACAACCGGGACAAATGAAGCTTTCTTT.

The chain couples TRBV27 to TRBJ2-7, with a possible D match to TRBD2 (6 bases). The ends were cut back, 8 bases at V and 4 bases at J, with 18 bases in the middle. The CDR3 sequence is 14 residues long. Germline CDR1 and CDR2: MNHEY and SMNVEV (reference sequence). The CDR3 region has the DNA TGTGCCAGCGGATTACTAGCAAACGGATACGAGCAGTACTTC. Its protein product is CASGLLANGYEQYF.